This T cell receptor (beta chain) emerged from a study of blood T cell repertoires in COVID-19. At the level of the study: The study drew acute and convalescent COVID-19 samples from the United States, Italy and Spain. The analysed material was cDNA or gDNA that came from T cells, B-cell-depleted T cells, or PBMCs.

V shed 4 bases, J shed 5 bases, and the junction held 4 bases outside the gene matches. CDR3 length: 15 residues. CDR1 and CDR2 from the germline V gene are MNHEY and SVGEGT. Profiled with immunoSEQ multiplex PCR; TCRdb holds only in-frame clones, not every one. The table has some 300,000 clones, about nine tenths seen once. This sequence originates from a woman in her thirties who had recovered from COVID-19. The sample was peripheral blood. The chain couples TRBV6-2 or TRBV6-3 to TRBJ2-1; TRBD2 aligns across 11 bases. The CDR3 nucleotides are TGTGCCAGCAGTTCAAGACTAGCGGGGAACAATGAGCAGTTCTTC. This sequence encodes CASSSRLAGNNEQFF.